The 13 T cell receptor beta chains in this list originate from one sample, sequenced in a study of human T cells and chemical hapten exposure. One entry per CDR3 protein, called by TCRdb with MiXCR from the RACE reads. The repertoire holds over 70,000 distinct CDR3 sequences, with about 9% as singletons. The time point is: patch test 2, 6 weeks after DPC sensitization. As for treatment: therapeutic diphenylcyclopropenone sensitization with weekly scalp DPC. Specimen: whole blood, collected in connection with sensitization to the hapten diphenylcyclopropenone (DPC). These TCRs come from a woman aged 45-65 years with alopecia areata. Some clones in this sample may be carry-over from other donors' samples.

The chain couples TRBV5-1 to TRBJ1-1; D remains ambiguous. Germline CDR1 and CDR2: SGHRS and YFSETQ. The CDR3 spans 13 residues. Trimming left V 7 bases short and J 1 base short, with 11 bases between. CDR3 sequence: CASSEPGNTEAFF. The CDR3 nucleotides are TGCGCCAGCTCCGAACCAGGGAACACTGAAGCTTTCTTT.

In this sample, this clonotype turned up a few times. V gene TRBV6-2 or TRBV6-3 combines with J gene TRBJ1-2, with D unclear. The CDR3 is 12 residues long. V lost 7 bases, J lost 2 bases, and 8 bases lay in between. Germline V gene data show CDR1 as MNHEY and CDR2 as SVGEGT. The CDR3 DNA reads TGTGCCAGCATGGGCAGGAACTATGGCTACACCTTC. Protein sequence: CASMGRNYGYTF.

The sample holds one count of this clonotype. A read error may explain this, as a much larger clone is one base away. A read error is likely, as this CDR3 ends without the conserved phenylalanine or tryptophan. The rearrangement joins TRBV6-5 to TRBJ1-2; 9 bases map to TRBD1. V trimming: 0 bases; J trimming: 5 bases; junction bases outside the gene matches: 4. Germline assignment: CDR1 MNHEY and CDR2 SVGAGI. The CDR3 loop spans 15 amino acids. In DNA, the CDR3 is TGTGCCAGCAGTTACTCGGGAGGACAGGGGTATGGCTACACCTAC. This codes for CASSYSGGQGYGYTY.

This clonotype was seen more than once but under ten times. The chain joins TRBV12-3 or TRBV12-4 to TRBJ2-7; tentative D call: TRBD1 (6 bases). The V end was cut by 6 bases, the J end by 5 bases, with 14 bases between. The CDR3 contains 13 residues. DNA of the CDR3: TGTGCCAGCAGCCCCCCACAGGGAGACGAGCAGTACTTC. Protein sequence: CASSPPQGDEQYF.

This clonotype was seen ten or more times. The V gene is TRBV7-8, the J gene TRBJ1-4; TRBD1 might be the D (6 bases). The CDR3 length is 17 residues. Germline CDR1 is SGHVS and CDR2 is FQNEAQ. Trimming removed 4 bases at V and 0 bases at J, with 15 bases between. In DNA form, the CDR3 reads TGTGCCAGCAGCTCGAGACAGGACTTCTCAACTAATGAAAAACTGTTTTTT. This sequence encodes CASSSRQDFSTNEKLFF.

This clonotype showed up many times. The chain carries TRBV29-1 and TRBJ1-4; D ambiguous. Germline V gene data show CDR1 as SQVTM and CDR2 as ANQGSEA. The CDR3 is 11 residues long. The V end lost 4 bases, the J end lost 6 bases, and 6 bases lay between the germline ends. Written as DNA, the CDR3 is TGCAGCGTTGTGGAGGATGAAAAACTGTTTTTT. Its protein product is CSVVEDEKLFF.

The chain has TRBV2 and TRBJ1-5, with no clear D. Trimming stripped 6 bases from V and 2 bases from J, with 14 bases between. Germline CDR1 reads SNHLY; CDR2 reads FYNNEI. The CDR3 totals 15 residues. This CDR3 is CASSFTSRGNQPQHF. CDR3 coding DNA: TGTGCCAGCAGCTTTACAAGCAGAGGCAATCAGCCCCAGCATTTT.

The chain employs TRBV5-4 and TRBJ1-4; D not resolved. This CDR3 has 13 residues. Germline loops: CDR1 SGHNT, CDR2 YYREEE (reference sequence). Trimming took 1 base from V and 8 from J, leaving 9 bases between them. CDR3 nucleotide sequence: TGTGCCAGCAGCTTGAAGGACCGAGAAAAACTGTTTTTT. Protein sequence: CASSLKDREKLFF.

This clonotype was found a few times. CDR3 sequence reads: CATSDPLEDRSGTDTQYF. The CDR3 DNA is TGTGCCACCAGTGATCCCCTCGAGGACAGGTCCGGCACAGATACGCAGTATTTT. V is TRBV24-1 and J is TRBJ2-3, with 7 nucleotides matching TRBD1. CDR3 length: 18 residues. Losses at the gene ends were 3 bases for V and 1 base for J; bases not matched to a gene: 12. CDR1 and CDR2 from the germline V gene are KGHDR and SFDVKD.

In its sample, this clonotype was seen many times. This chain uses TRBV12-3 or TRBV12-4 with TRBJ2-1, with 8 bases lining up with TRBD1. The CDR3 is 15 amino acids. V was pared by 6 bases and J by 10 bases, with 14 bases of the junction left unmatched. CDR3 in DNA: TGTGCCAGCAGCGTCGTACAGGGGGATCTCGGGGAGCAGTTCTTC. It yields the protein CASSVVQGDLGEQFF.

The chain combines TRBV2 with TRBJ1-1, with a weak D call TRBD1 (6 bases). In germline, CDR1 is SNHLY, CDR2 FYNNEI. This CDR3 has 14 residues. V was clipped by 6 bases and J by 0 bases, with 11 bases between them. DNA of the CDR3: TGTGCCAGCAGCGGGGACATTTTGAACACTGAAGCTTTCTTT. It specifies CASSGDILNTEAFF.

This clonotype was seen a handful of times. V gene TRBV5-1 combines with J gene TRBJ1-2; D is possibly TRBD1 (5 bases). The length of the CDR3 is 15 residues. The germline V and J ends were trimmed by 1 base and 3 bases, with 13 bases remaining between them. The V gene's germline CDR1 is SGHRS and CDR2 YFSETQ. This CDR3 is CASSLYGREDYGYTF. The CDR3 nucleotides are TGCGCCAGCAGCTTGTATGGCAGGGAAGACTATGGCTACACCTTC.

The chain employs TRBV12-3 or TRBV12-4 and TRBJ2-1, with D tentatively TRBD1 or TRBD2 (6 bases each). The CDR3 loop spans 15 amino acids. Between the trimmed V and J ends, which lost 7 bases and 4 bases, there was a span of 17 bases. Written as DNA, the CDR3 is TGTGCCAGCACCCTGGTAGCGGACAGATACAATGAGCAGTTCTTC. It codes for CASTLVADRYNEQFF.